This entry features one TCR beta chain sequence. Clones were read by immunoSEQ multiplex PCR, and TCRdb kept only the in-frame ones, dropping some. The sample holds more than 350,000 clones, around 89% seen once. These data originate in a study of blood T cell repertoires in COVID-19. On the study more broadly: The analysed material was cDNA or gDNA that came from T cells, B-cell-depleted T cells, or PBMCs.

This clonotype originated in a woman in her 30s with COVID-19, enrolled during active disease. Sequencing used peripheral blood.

The CDR3 is CASSLRQGSTEAFF. The CDR3 nucleotides are TGTGCCAGCAGTTTAAGGCAGGGGAGCACTGAAGCTTTCTTT. This chain links TRBV27 with TRBJ1-1; possible D gene TRBD1, 6 bases. This CDR3 is built from 14 residues. Germline V gives CDR1 MNHEY, CDR2 SMNVEV (reference sequence). V was cut by 2 bases and J by 4 bases, with 11 bases left in between.